The rows below give T cell receptor beta chains drawn from one sample of a study of T-cell memory formation after mild COVID-19. TCRdb re-analysed the 5' RACE reads in MiXCR, keeping a single row per CDR3 protein. The sample shows 500,000 to 650,000 distinct CDR3 sequences, about a fifth of them seen only once. The specimen sequenced was PBMCs or a T cell subset sorted from them (not recorded which). The receptors here all came from an adult woman who had mild COVID-19 (a few samples of this study predate the infection). Cell type and time point are not known. The CDR3 runs from the conserved cysteine through the conserved F or W. The D gene is left open where the match is weak. Clone size, where shown, is once, few, many, or a class for clones that have expanded.

TRBD1	TRBV19	TRBJ1-2	-	TGTGCCAGTAGGAGGACAGGGGAAGATGGCTACACCTTC	CASRRTGEDGYTF
-	TRBV9	TRBJ1-1	few	TGTGCCAGCAGCGTAGTCCCCGCGGGGCGTATGAACACTGAAGCTTTCTTT	CASSVVPAGRMNTEAFF
TRBD2	TRBV12-3/TRBV12-4	TRBJ2-7	-	TGTGCCAGCAGCTTAGCCCTAGCGGGAGCGTTGTACTTC	CASSLALAGALYF
-	TRBV7-9	TRBJ2-1	few	TGTGCCAGCAGCATCGGACTCAGCTCCTACAATGAGCAGTTCTTC	CASSIGLSSYNEQFF
TRBD1	TRBV2	TRBJ2-3	-	TGTGCCAGCAGCTTGGACAGGGGGCTTCTCACAGATACGCAGTATTTT	CASSLDRGLLTDTQYF
TRBD2	TRBV7-2	TRBJ2-7	-	TGTGCCAGCAGCTTAGCGCAAGGGGGGACTAGCGGGTTGGTGTACTTC	CASSLAQGGTSGLVYF
-	TRBV9	TRBJ2-7	-	TGTTCCAGCGGAGGGGGGGACTACCGCCCCGACTACGAGCAGTACTTC	CSSGGGDYRPDYEQYF
-	TRBV6-2/TRBV6-3	TRBJ1-2	few	TGTGCCAGCAGTGACTCCGGGGCCAGAGGTGGCTACACCTTC	CASSDSGARGGYTF
-	TRBV2	TRBJ2-6	few	TGTGCCAGCAGAAGCTACTCTGGGGCCAACGTCCTGACTTTC	CASRSYSGANVLTF
-	TRBV10-3	TRBJ2-2	-	TGTGCCATCAAGGACAGCGCCCCCACCGGGGAGCTGTTTTTT	CAIKDSAPTGELFF
-	TRBV7-9	TRBJ2-1	-	TGTGCCAGCAGCTTAGCCTTCTATGGCAATGAGCAGTTCTTC	CASSLAFYGNEQFF
-	TRBV11-2	TRBJ2-7	-	TGTGCCAGCAGCTTAGAGGCAGCCTACGAGCAGTACTTC	CASSLEAAYEQYF
TRBD2	TRBV18	TRBJ2-1	few	TGTGCCAGCTCATCTAGCGGGAGTTACAATGAGCAGTTCTTC	CASSSSGSYNEQFF
-	TRBV12-3/TRBV12-4	TRBJ1-2	-	TGTGCCAGCAGTTTCAGCAGGGTCTATAGCTACACCTTC	CASSFSRVYSYTF
-	TRBV20-1	TRBJ2-3	once	TGCAGTGCCCCCCTAGCTGCGTCCACAGATACGAAGTATTTT	CSAPLAASTDTKYF
-	TRBV4-1	TRBJ1-1	-	TGCGCCAGCAGCCAAGGCTGGGGGCAGAACACTGAAGCTTTCTTT	CASSQGWGQNTEAFF
-	TRBV9	TRBJ2-2	few	TGTGCCAGCAGCGTAGGTGGGGGGCCGAACACCGGGGAGCTGTTTTTT	CASSVGGGPNTGELFF
TRBD2	TRBV7-9	TRBJ2-6	few	TGTGCCAGCAGCTTCGGACTAGCGGGGGGCTCCTCTGGGGCCAACGTCCTGACTTTC	CASSFGLAGGSSGANVLTF
TRBD1	TRBV12-5	TRBJ1-3	-	TGTGCTAGTGGTTTTACAGGGGGCTCTGGAAACACCATATATTTT	CASGFTGGSGNTIYF
-	TRBV12-3/TRBV12-4	TRBJ1-2	-	TGTGCCAGCAGTTTAGCTAGGCAGCCGATTAAGGGCTACACCTTC	CASSLARQPIKGYTF
-	TRBV7-7	TRBJ2-1	-	TGTGCTAGCAGCCCCTGGGATTACTACAATGAGCAGTTCTTC	CASSPWDYYNEQFF
TRBD1	TRBV6-1	TRBJ2-3	-	TGTGCCAGCAGTGTGGGACAGGGGGCGAGGCATAGTCCAGATACGCAGTATTTT	CASSVGQGARHSPDTQYF
-	TRBV6-5	TRBJ2-7	few	TGTGCCAGCAGCCAAACAGGGTGGTCCTTCTACGAGCAGTACTTC	CASSQTGWSFYEQYF
-	TRBV30	TRBJ2-7	few	TGTGCCTGGAGTGTCGGGGCAGCGTTCTACGAGCAGTACTTC	CAWSVGAAFYEQYF
-	TRBV19	TRBJ2-2	-	TGTGCCAGTAGTCCCCAGCCCCTGAGTACCGGGGAGCTGTTTTTT	CASSPQPLSTGELFF
TRBD1	TRBV20-1	TRBJ2-7	-	TGCAGTGCCCACAGGGGGAACGAGCAGTACTTC	CSAHRGNEQYF
-	TRBV29-1	TRBJ2-4	few	TGCAGCGTTGAACGAGAAAGGGATGAGGTGTACTTC	CSVERERDEVYF
TRBD2	TRBV4-3	TRBJ2-1	-	TGCGCCAGCAGCCAAGAGCTAGCGGGAGGGTTTGAGCAGTTCTTC	CASSQELAGGFEQFF
-	TRBV5-6	TRBJ1-3	many	TGTGCCAGCAGCCTCAGGTTTTCTGGAAACACCATATATTTT	CASSLRFSGNTIYF
-	TRBV7-9	TRBJ2-1	-	TGTGCCAGCAGTCAACTAGGAGGGTACAATGAGCAGTTCTTC	CASSQLGGYNEQFF
TRBD1	TRBV12-3/TRBV12-4	TRBJ1-5	-	TGTGCCAGCAGCCGGCCTTACGAGGGGGCCACTCAGCATTTT	CASSRPYEGATQHF
TRBD2	TRBV7-2	TRBJ2-1	-	TGTGCCAGCAGCTCCGCGGGGAGGGGCTACAATGAGCAGTTCTTC	CASSSAGRGYNEQFF
-	TRBV7-2	TRBJ1-1	few	TGTGCCAGCAGCTATCCCGGACAACTACCGATGAACACTGAAGCTTTCTTT	CASSYPGQLPMNTEAFF
-	TRBV6-1	TRBJ1-2	few	TGTGCCAGCAGTGAATCAGGGTATGACTATGGCTACACCTTC	CASSESGYDYGYTF
-	TRBV5-4	TRBJ1-1	-	TGTGCCAGCAGCTTGAGAATAGGGGACGCTGAAGCTTTCTTT	CASSLRIGDAEAFF
-	TRBV2	TRBJ2-3	few	TGTGCCAGCAGTGAGGGTCGGAGGAGCACAGATACGCAGTATTTT	CASSEGRRSTDTQYF
TRBD1	TRBV4-1	TRBJ2-7	few	TGCGCCAGCAGCCAAGTAGGAGTAGGGGGCCTTAACGACGAGCAGTACTTC	CASSQVGVGGLNDEQYF
TRBD2	TRBV4-2	TRBJ2-1	few	TGTGCCAGCAGCCAAGATCAATCCAGCGGGAGGGCCCCTGAGCAGTTCTTC	CASSQDQSSGRAPEQFF
-	TRBV18	TRBJ2-7	-	TGTGCCAGCTCACCACTGCCGCTCTACGAGCAGTACTTC	CASSPLPLYEQYF
-	TRBV25-1	TRBJ2-2	-	TGTGCCAGCAGGGAAGAGGGCGACACCGGGGAGCTGTTTTTT	CASREEGDTGELFF
-	TRBV4-3	TRBJ2-1	many	TGCGCCAGCAGCCGCCGAACGGACTGGCTGATCTTC	CASSRRTDWLIF
-	TRBV2	TRBJ2-6	-	TGTGCCAGCAGTGAAAAGGAAGCCTACTCTGGGGCCAACGTCCTGACTTTC	CASSEKEAYSGANVLTF
TRBD1	TRBV5-1	TRBJ2-3	-	TGCGCCAGCAGCTCCCGGGACAGGACTGTAGATACGCAGTATTTT	CASSSRDRTVDTQYF